This T cell receptor beta chain was recorded in a study of CD8 T cells in ankylosing spondylitis. For TCR beta, libraries came from quantitative 5'-RACE with molecular barcodes. MiXCR, run by TCRdb on the 5' RACE reads, gives a single entry per CDR3 protein. This table holds about 140,000 distinct CDR3 sequences, just under 7.5% found once. This clonotype was detected many times. The ends were cut back, 0 bases at V and 0 bases at J, with 11 bases in the middle. Germline V gives CDR1 SGHVS, CDR2 FQNEAQ. There are 16 residues in the CDR3. The sequenced material came from blood, either unsorted or a sorted T cell fraction (not recorded which). V is TRBV7-8 and J is TRBJ1-1, with D perhaps TRBD1 (6 bases). The TCR comes from a female donor with ankylosing spondylitis or in good health (not recorded which). The CDR3 region has the DNA TGTGCCAGCAGCTTAGCTGGACAGCTAATGAACACTGAAGCTTTCTTT. It specifies CASSLAGQLMNTEAFF.